A single sample is the source of the 30 T cell receptor beta chains below, sequenced in a study of T cells in Graves' hyperthyroidism and ophthalmopathy. RNA transcripts gave rise to amplified TCR beta CDR3 regions. A first-round RT-PCR of the TCR CDR3 used the HTBI primer set. TCRdb independently ran MiXCR on the multiplex PCR reads; one entry per CDR3 protein. This table has about 400,000 distinct CDR3 sequences, around a sixth appearing once. The sequenced material came from blood. The receptors shown here come from a woman in her late teens or twenties with Graves' hyperthyroidism.

The chain employs TRBV29-1 and TRBJ1-1; the D gene is possibly TRBD1 (5 bases). Trimming cost V 6 bases and J 8 bases, with 16 bases left between them. Germline CDR1 and CDR2: SQVTM and ANQGSEA. The CDR3 totals 12 residues. The CDR3 nucleotides are TGCAGCGTCGGAAGGGACGGTGGCGAAGCTTTCTTT. Translating it yields CSVGRDGGEAFF.

This clonotype was detected ten times or more. The rearrangement joins TRBV15 to TRBJ1-5; D gene ambiguous. Deletions cut 1 base from V and 2 bases from J, with 9 bases between. Looked up from germline, CDR1 is LNHNV and CDR2 is YYDKDF (reference sequence). The CDR3 is 15 residues long. CDR3 in amino acids: CATSRGGQGNQPQHF. DNA for the CDR3: TGTGCCACCAGCAGAGGAGGGCAGGGCAATCAGCCCCAGCATTTT.

The genes are TRBV5-1 and TRBJ2-1, with 10 bases fitting TRBD2. Unmatched junction bases numbered 6, after V lost 5 bases and J lost 7 bases. There are 14 residues in the CDR3. CDR1 is SGHRS and CDR2 is YFSETQ in the germline V gene. The CDR3 DNA sequence: TGCGCCAGCAGTAGTAGCGGGGGGAGGAATGAGCAGTTCTTC. Protein product: CASSSSGGRNEQFF.

J is TRBJ2-1 and V is TRBV5-5, with 8 bases identical to TRBD1. V was pared by 5 bases and J by 8 bases, with 12 bases of the junction left unmatched. CDR3 length: 15 amino acids. CDR1 and CDR2 from the germline V gene are SGHKS and YYEKEE (reference sequence). CDR3 DNA sequence: TGTGCCAGCAGGCGCGGACAGGGAGTATACGATGAGCAGTTCTTC. This gives the protein CASRRGQGVYDEQFF.

This clonotype was observed once. This sequence joins TRBV20-1 and TRBJ1-1; D gene uncertain. The CDR3 contains 12 residues. V was cut by 0 bases and J by 8 bases, with 10 bases left in between. Germline lookup yields CDR1 DFQATT and CDR2 SNEGSKA (reference sequence). In nucleotides, the CDR3 is TGCAGTGCTAGAGATGTCGCAGCCGAAGCTTTCTTT. As protein: CSARDVAAEAFF.

This sequence joins TRBV30 and TRBJ2-7; weak D call: TRBD1 (5 bases). This CDR3 is built from 12 residues. Trimming took off 0 bases at V and 6 bases at J, with 9 bases between the two ends. Germline loops: CDR1 GTSNPN, CDR2 SVGIG (reference sequence). Here the CDR3 DNA reads TGTGCCTGGAGTGTAGGACACGGCGAGCAGTACTTC. It codes for CAWSVGHGEQYF.

This clonotype was detected only a few times. This chain connects TRBV9 to TRBJ2-2; D tentatively reads TRBD1 or TRBD2 (5 bases each). Deletions cut 0 bases from V and 1 base from J, with 13 bases between. CDR1 is SGDLS and CDR2 is YYNGEE in the germline V gene. The CDR3 contains 17 residues. In nucleotides, the CDR3 is TGTGCCAGCAGCGTAGGAGGCAGGGACCGGAACACCGGGGAGCTGTTTTTT. This gives the protein CASSVGGRDRNTGELFF.

The chain is built from TRBV28 and TRBJ2-1; TRBD2 aligns across 10 bases. The CDR3 is 17 residues long. Trimming removed 2 bases from V and 1 base from J; junction bases left unmatched: 5. The germline gives CDR1 MDHEN, CDR2 SYDVKM. CDR3 sequence (DNA): TGTGCCAGCAGTTTACTAGCGGGAGCCCGGTCCTACAATGAGCAGTTCTTC. It encodes CASSLLAGARSYNEQFF.

This clonotype was detected many times. For the CDR3, the DNA is TGTGCCAGCAGCCCCGGGACAGGAATTACGAACACTGAAGCTTTCTTT. It is translated as CASSPGTGITNTEAFF. The chain links TRBV9 to TRBJ1-1; TRBD1 matches 8 bases. This CDR3 region has 16 residues. Germline V gene data show CDR1 as SGDLS and CDR2 as YYNGEE. V dropped 4 bases and J dropped 1; count of bases not matched to a gene: 9.

This clonotype has at least ten counts. V gene TRBV9 combines with J gene TRBJ2-2; a possible D gene is TRBD2 (5 bases). The CDR3 covers 16 residues. The germline gives CDR1 SGDLS, CDR2 YYNGEE. V dropped 2 bases and J dropped 1 base, with 12 bases sitting between them. The CDR3 DNA is TGTGCCAGCAGCGTGAGGGCGGGTCAGAACACCGGGGAGCTGTTTTTT. Its translation: CASSVRAGQNTGELFF.

This clonotype has just a few counts. The genes are TRBV5-8 and TRBJ1-3; 9 nucleotides match TRBD1. Trimming cost V 4 bases and J 4 bases; bases outside gene matches: 6. This CDR3 spans 15 amino acids. Germline V gene sequence: CDR1 SGHTS, CDR2 YDEGEE. The CDR3 here is CASSEPGTGGNTIYF. The CDR3 bases are TGTGCCAGCAGCGAACCCGGGACAGGGGGAAACACCATATATTTT.

This clonotype was detected ten times or more. This chain joins TRBV6-8 and TRBJ2-2; D tentatively fits TRBD1 or TRBD2 (6 bases each). Trimming removed 6 bases from V and 2 bases from J, with 19 bases in between. Germline CDR1 is MNHGY and CDR2 is SAAAGT. The CDR3 totals 17 residues. DNA of the CDR3: TGTGCCAGCAGCCATAGCCCGGGGGCCCCAAACACCGGGGAGCTGTTTTTT. This translates into CASSHSPGAPNTGELFF.

This rearrangement joins TRBV9 to TRBJ1-5; the D is unclear. CDR1 and CDR2 (germline): SGDLS, YYNGEE. The CDR3 extends over 15 amino acids. Trimming shortened V by 0 bases and J by 2 bases, and 9 bases separated the two germline ends. For the CDR3, the DNA is TGTGCCAGCAGCGTAGGTGGGGATGGCAATCAGCCCCAGCATTTT. This encodes CASSVGGDGNQPQHF.

This clonotype was observed a few times. One end of the junction varies from germline; a read error may be responsible. As DNA, the CDR3 is TGTGCCAGCAGCGTAGGGCGACGGGGGGAGCCCTACGAGCAGTACTTC. It encodes CASSVGRRGEPYEQYF. The chain links TRBV13 to TRBJ2-7, with 7 bases fitting TRBD2. The CDR3 has 16 residues. In germline, CDR1 is PRHDT, CDR2 FYEKMQ (reference sequence).

This clonotype was counted ten times or more. The gene calls are TRBV5-1 and TRBJ1-6; the match to TRBD1 covers 8 bases. CDR1 is SGHRS and CDR2 is YFSETQ in the germline V gene. J lost 5 bases, V lost 4 bases, and 2 bases had no gene match. This CDR3 is built from 14 residues. CDR3 in amino acids: CASSQTGDNSPLHF. The CDR3 nucleotides read TGCGCCAGCAGCCAGACAGGGGATAATTCACCCCTCCACTTT.

Many counts were recorded for this clonotype. The chain uses TRBV19 and TRBJ2-7; no clear D gene. Germline values: CDR1 LNHDA, CDR2 SQIVND (reference sequence). CDR3 size: 15 residues. Deletions cut 5 bases from V and 3 bases from J, with 17 bases between. The CDR3 spells CASSSSTRVYYEQYF. The CDR3 nucleotides are TGTGCCAGTAGTTCTTCCACTCGGGTGTACTACGAGCAGTACTTC.

This clonotype was counted ten times or more. The chain links TRBV11-3 to TRBJ2-5; D is ambiguous. V lost 5 bases to trimming and J lost 5 bases, with 9 bases between them. Germline V gives CDR1 SGHNT, CDR2 YENEEA. The CDR3 length is 12 residues. CDR3 bases: TGTGCCAGCAGCCCAGTTTCGGAGACCCAGTACTTC. Translating it yields CASSPVSETQYF. The complete variable domain, with remaining parts taken from reference TRBV11-3 and TRBJ2-5, reads EAGVVQSPRYKIIEKKQPVAFWCNPISGHNTLYWYLQNLGQGPELLIRYENEEAVDDSQLPKDRFSAERLKGVDSTLKIQPAELGDSAVYLCASSPVSETQYFGPGTRLLVL.

Remarks on this clonotype: Just one base apart from a much larger clone, this may be a read error. The V and J genes are TRBV6-1 and TRBJ1-6; TRBD1 agrees at 7 bases. The V gene's germline CDR1 is MNHNS and CDR2 SASEGT. The CDR3 extends over 15 amino acids. The ends lost 10 bases at V and 6 bases at J; junction bases unmatched: 12. The CDR3 region has the DNA TGTGCCAACAGCCACATACAGGGGTTTAATTCACCCCTCCACTTT. Translating gives CANSHIQGFNSPLHF.

This clonotype appeared many times. The genes are TRBV11-2 and TRBJ2-5; a weak D match, TRBD2 (6 bases). Trimming left V 1 base short and J 2 bases short, with 11 bases between. CDR1 and CDR2 (germline): SGHAT, FQNNGV. The CDR3 runs 15 residues. In nucleotides, the CDR3 is TGTGCCAGCAGCTTAGTGGCAGGGACTCAAGAGACCCAGTACTTC. This translates into CASSLVAGTQETQYF. Drawing the rest from reference TRBV11-2 and TRBJ2-5, the complete variable domain is EAGVAQSPRYKIIEKRQSVAFWCNPISGHATLYWYQQILGQGPKLLIQFQNNGVVDDSQLPKDRFSAERLKGVDSTLKIQPAKLEDSAVYLCASSLVAGTQETQYFGPGTRLLVL.

There are many counts of this clonotype. The rearrangement uses TRBV10-1 and TRBJ2-3; the D call may be TRBD1 or TRBD2 (5 bases each). V was trimmed by 6 bases and J by 2 bases, leaving 12 bases between them. Germline V gives CDR1 WNHNN, CDR2 SYGVQD (reference sequence). The CDR3 is 14 amino acids. The CDR3 region is CASSRDGLTDTQYF. Written as DNA, the CDR3 is TGCGCCAGCAGCCGGGACGGCCTCACAGATACGCAGTATTTT.

This clonotype showed up many times. This chain connects TRBV7-8 to TRBJ2-7; TRBD1 aligns across 9 bases. V lost 4 bases to trimming and J lost 3 bases; unmatched junction nucleotides: 7. CDR3 length: 15 residues. The germline V gene has CDR1 SGHVS and CDR2 FQNEAQ. As DNA, the CDR3 is TGTGCCAGCAGCTCCCGGGACAGGGCCGACTACGAGCAGTACTTC. This codes for CASSSRDRADYEQYF.

This clonotype was counted at least ten times. The CDR3 reads CASRVGSTDTQYF. The CDR3 bases are TGTGCCAGCAGGGTTGGAAGCACAGATACGCAGTATTTT. The chain carries TRBV3-1 and TRBJ2-3; unclear D gene. The germline CDR1 and CDR2 sequences are LGHDT and YNNKEL (reference sequence). CDR3 length: 13 residues. V was shortened by 6 bases and J by 0 bases, with 7 bases between the two germline ends.

Many counts were recorded for this clonotype. The rearrangement links TRBV11-2 to TRBJ1-3; no reliable D call. V was cut by 5 bases and J by 5 bases, with 13 bases left in between. Germline CDR1 reads SGHAT; CDR2 reads FQNNGV. The CDR3 runs to 14 residues. The CDR3 DNA follows: TGTGCCAGCAGCGTATCACAACTACGAAACACCATATATTTT. The encoded protein is CASSVSQLRNTIYF.

The rearrangement links TRBV20-1 to TRBJ1-4, with D uncertain. The length of the CDR3 is 10 residues. CDR1 and CDR2 from the germline V gene are DFQATT and SNEGSKA (reference sequence). The germline V and J ends were trimmed by 6 bases and 8 bases, with 7 bases remaining between them. The CDR3 DNA reads TGCAGTGCCAAGCTAGAAAAACTGTTTTTT. The encoded protein is CSAKLEKLFF.

This clonotype was seen ten or more times. The chain has TRBV29-1 and TRBJ2-5; 7 positions match TRBD1. The length of the CDR3 is 17 residues. The germline V gene encodes CDR1 SQVTM and CDR2 ANQGSEA. Losses at the gene ends were 6 bases for V and 2 bases for J; bases not matched to a gene: 18. CDR3 region: CSVAGTAKPKDQETQYF. The CDR3 DNA sequence: TGCAGCGTGGCCGGGACAGCCAAACCTAAAGATCAAGAGACCCAGTACTTC.

This clonotype came up a few times. V usage is TRBV30 and J usage is TRBJ2-7, with TRBD1 matching 7 bases. The V gene's germline CDR1 is GTSNPN and CDR2 SVGIG (reference sequence). This CDR3 spans 14 amino acids. J gave up 0 bases and V 5 bases, and 7 bases lay outside the gene matches. CDR3 nucleotide sequence: TGTGCCTGGGGACAGGAGAGAAGCTCCTACGAGCAGTACTTC. Translation gives CAWGQERSSYEQYF.

Ten or more counts support this clonotype. This sequence joins TRBV6-6 and TRBJ2-7; no clear D gene. Trimming shortened V by 2 bases and J by 5 bases, and 4 bases separated the two germline ends. The CDR3 covers 11 residues. Germline lookup yields CDR1 MNHNY and CDR2 SVGAGI (reference sequence). The CDR3 reads CASSYQDEQYF. DNA for the CDR3: TGTGCCAGCAGTTACCAAGACGAGCAGTACTTC.

This chain joins TRBV2 and TRBJ2-2; TRBD2 agrees at 11 bases. The ends lost 4 bases at V and 5 bases at J; junction bases unmatched: 3. There are 15 residues in the CDR3. Germline-derived CDR1 and CDR2 are SNHLY and FYNNEI. The DNA of the CDR3 is TGTGCCAGCAGTGCGACTAGCGGGAAAACCGGGGAGCTGTTTTTT. This translates into CASSATSGKTGELFF.

This clonotype was seen at least ten times. V is TRBV6-2 or TRBV6-3 and J is TRBJ1-2; D gene ambiguous. Germline values: CDR1 MNHEY, CDR2 SVGEGT. This CDR3 is built from 16 residues. V gave up 5 bases and J gave up 4 bases, with 20 bases separating them. The CDR3 DNA reads as TGTGCCAGCAGTCCTCCGTCAAGGGAGCAGCGCTATGGCTACACCTTC. Translation gives CASSPPSREQRYGYTF.

The chain has TRBV7-3 and TRBJ2-1; D may be TRBD2 (7 bases). V was shortened by 5 bases and J by 8 bases, with 28 bases between the two germline ends. CDR1 and CDR2 (germline): SGHTA, FQGTGA. The CDR3 consists of 18 residues. The CDR3 nucleotides are TGTGCCAGCAGCGGGTTGGGGGGGGCCCCCAATTTAGGCGATGAGCAGTTCTTC. Protein: CASSGLGGAPNLGDEQFF.